The source of this T cell receptor (beta chain) is a study of blood T cell repertoires in COVID-19. Measured with immunoSEQ multiplex PCR; TCRdb has only the in-frame clones, and not every one. The profile covers about 170,000 clones, with around 85% appearing a single time and around 7% taken by the ten largest. This clone was found once. Sequenced sample: peripheral blood. This receptor was identified in an older man with COVID-19, enrolled during active disease.

In nucleotides, the CDR3 is TGTGCCAGCAGCTTAGGAGGACAGGGAAGAGGCTACACCTTC. Residues: CASSLGGQGRGYTF. The gene calls are TRBV7-2 and TRBJ1-2; 8 bases map to TRBD1. Looked up from germline, CDR1 is SGHTA and CDR2 is FQGNSA. V dropped 1 base and J dropped 8; count of bases not matched to a gene: 6. The CDR3 runs 14 residues.